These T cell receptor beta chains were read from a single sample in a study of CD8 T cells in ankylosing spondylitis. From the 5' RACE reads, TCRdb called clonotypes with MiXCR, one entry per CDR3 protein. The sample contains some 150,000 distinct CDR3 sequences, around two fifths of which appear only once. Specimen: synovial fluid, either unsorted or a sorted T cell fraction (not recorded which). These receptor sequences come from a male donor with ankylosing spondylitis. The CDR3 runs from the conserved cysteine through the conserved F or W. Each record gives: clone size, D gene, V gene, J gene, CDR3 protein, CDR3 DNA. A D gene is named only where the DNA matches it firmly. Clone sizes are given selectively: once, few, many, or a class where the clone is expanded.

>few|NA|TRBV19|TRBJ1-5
CASNRAWGGQPQHF
TGTGCCAGTAACCGGGCCTGGGGCGGTCAGCCCCAGCATTTT
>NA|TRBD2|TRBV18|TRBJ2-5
CASSPVTYSGSIKETQYF
TGTGCCAGCTCCCCTGTAACGTACAGCGGGAGTATAAAAGAGACCCAGTACTTC
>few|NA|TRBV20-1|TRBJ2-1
CSARDLLGSSYEQFF
TGCAGTGCTAGAGACCTTCTCGGGAGTAGCTATGAGCAGTTCTTC
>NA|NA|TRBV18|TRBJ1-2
CASSPERDYGYTF
TGTGCCAGCTCACCAGAAAGGGACTATGGCTACACCTTC
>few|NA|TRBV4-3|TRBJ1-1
CASSQVHELNTEAFF
TGCGCCAGCAGCCAAGTTCACGAACTGAACACTGAAGCTTTCTTT
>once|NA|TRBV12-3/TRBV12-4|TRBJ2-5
CASSGGVTRRETQYF
TGTGCCAGCAGTGGGGGAGTGACTAGACGGGAGACCCAGTACTTC
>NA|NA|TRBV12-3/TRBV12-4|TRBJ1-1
CASSLEDVSTEAFF
TGTGCCAGCAGTTTAGAGGACGTTAGCACTGAAGCTTTCTTT
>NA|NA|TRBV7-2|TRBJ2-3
CASSLVVGSRDTQYF
TGTGCCAGCAGCTTAGTGGTAGGGTCTCGGGATACGCAGTATTTT
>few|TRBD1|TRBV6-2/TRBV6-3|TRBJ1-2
CASSPVGTGRWGGYTF
TGTGCCAGCAGCCCCGTCGGGACAGGCCGTTGGGGTGGCTACACCTTC
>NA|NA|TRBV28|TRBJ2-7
CASSRTEPSYEQYF
TGTGCCAGCAGCCGGACAGAGCCCTCCTACGAGCAGTACTTC
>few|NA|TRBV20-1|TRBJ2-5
CSARRRETQYF
TGCAGTGCTAGGAGGAGGGAGACCCAGTACTTC
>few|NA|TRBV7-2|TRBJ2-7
CASSLAWSYEQYF
TGTGCCAGCAGCTTAGCGTGGAGCTACGAGCAGTACTTC
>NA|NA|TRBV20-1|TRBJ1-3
CSARDRREDGGNTIYF
TGCAGTGCTAGAGATCGGAGAGAAGATGGCGGAAACACCATATATTTT
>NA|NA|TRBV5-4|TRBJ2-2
CASSWDTNTGELFF
TGTGCCAGCAGCTGGGACACCAACACCGGGGAGCTGTTTTTT
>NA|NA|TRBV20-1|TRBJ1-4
CSARRPNEKLFF
TGCAGTGCTAGGCGGCCCAATGAAAAACTGTTTTTT
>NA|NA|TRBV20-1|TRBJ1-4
CSATSRQENEKLFF
TGCAGTGCTACCTCACGACAGGAGAATGAAAAACTGTTTTTT
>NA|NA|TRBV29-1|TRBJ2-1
CSVAPTTLDGINEQFF
TGCAGCGTTGCCCCCACGACTCTGGACGGAATCAATGAGCAGTTCTTC
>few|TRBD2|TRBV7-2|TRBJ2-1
CASSLGLAGYNEQFF
TGTGCCAGCAGCTTGGGACTAGCGGGCTACAATGAGCAGTTCTTC
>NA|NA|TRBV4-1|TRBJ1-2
CASSQAYADRDNYGYTF
TGCGCCAGCAGCCAAGCCTACGCGGACAGAGACAACTATGGCTACACCTTC
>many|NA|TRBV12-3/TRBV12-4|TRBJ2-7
CASSLVPGFSYYEQYF
TGTGCCAGCAGTTTAGTTCCGGGATTCTCATACTACGAGCAGTACTTC
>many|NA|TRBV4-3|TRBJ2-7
CASSQERLYYEQYF
TGCGCCAGCAGCCAAGAACGGCTATACTACGAGCAGTACTTC
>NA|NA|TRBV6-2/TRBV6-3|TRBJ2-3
CASSYPPGPDTQYF
TGTGCCAGCAGTTACCCACCAGGCCCAGATACGCAGTATTTT
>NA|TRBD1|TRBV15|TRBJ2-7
CATSRDWDRAGEQYF
TGTGCCACCAGCAGAGATTGGGACAGGGCGGGGGAGCAGTACTTC
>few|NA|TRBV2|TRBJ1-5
CARQGSDNQPQHF
TGTGCCAGACAGGGATCGGACAATCAGCCCCAGCATTTT
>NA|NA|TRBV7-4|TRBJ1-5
CASTRTGNSNQPQHF
TGTGCCAGCACCCGTACAGGGAATAGCAATCAGCCCCAGCATTTT
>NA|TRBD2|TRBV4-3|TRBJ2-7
CASSARLADYYEQYF
TGCGCCAGCAGCGCCCGACTAGCGGATTACTACGAGCAGTACTTC
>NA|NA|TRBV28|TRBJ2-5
CASTPETLPQETQYF
TGTGCCAGCACCCCCGAGACTCTGCCCCAAGAGACCCAGTACTTC